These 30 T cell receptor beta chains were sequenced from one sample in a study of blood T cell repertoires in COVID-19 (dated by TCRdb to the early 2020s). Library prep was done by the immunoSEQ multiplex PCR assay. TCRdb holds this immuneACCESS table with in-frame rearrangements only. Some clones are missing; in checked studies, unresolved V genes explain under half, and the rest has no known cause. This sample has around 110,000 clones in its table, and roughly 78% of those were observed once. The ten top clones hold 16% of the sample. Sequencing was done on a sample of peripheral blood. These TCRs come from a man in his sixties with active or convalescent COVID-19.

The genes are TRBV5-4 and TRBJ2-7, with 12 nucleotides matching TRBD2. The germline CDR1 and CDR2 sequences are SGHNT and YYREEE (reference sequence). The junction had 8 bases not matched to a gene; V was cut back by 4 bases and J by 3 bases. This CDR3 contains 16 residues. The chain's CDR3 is CASSPGLAGGGYEQYF. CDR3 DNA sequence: TGTGCCAGCAGCCCGGGTCTAGCGGGAGGGGGCTACGAGCAGTACTTC.

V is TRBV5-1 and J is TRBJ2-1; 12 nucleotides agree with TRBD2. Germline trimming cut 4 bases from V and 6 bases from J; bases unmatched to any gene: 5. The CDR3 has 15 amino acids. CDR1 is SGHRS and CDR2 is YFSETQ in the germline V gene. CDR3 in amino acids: CASSPGLAGPNEQFF. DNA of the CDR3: TGCGCCAGCAGCCCGGGACTAGCGGGCCCCAATGAGCAGTTCTTC.

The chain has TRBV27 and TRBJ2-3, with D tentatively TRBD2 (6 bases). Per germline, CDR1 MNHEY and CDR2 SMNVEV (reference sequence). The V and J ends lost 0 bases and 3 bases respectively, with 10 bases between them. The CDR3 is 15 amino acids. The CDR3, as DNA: TGTGCCAGCAGTTTATCGGGAGGTTGGACAGATACGCAGTATTTT. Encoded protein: CASSLSGGWTDTQYF.

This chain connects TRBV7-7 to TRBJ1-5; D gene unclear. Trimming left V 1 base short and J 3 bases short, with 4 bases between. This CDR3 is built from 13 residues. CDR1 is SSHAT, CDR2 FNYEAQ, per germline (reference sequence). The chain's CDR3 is CASSLDSNQPQHF. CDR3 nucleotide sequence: TGTGCCAGCAGCTTAGACTCCAATCAGCCCCAGCATTTT.

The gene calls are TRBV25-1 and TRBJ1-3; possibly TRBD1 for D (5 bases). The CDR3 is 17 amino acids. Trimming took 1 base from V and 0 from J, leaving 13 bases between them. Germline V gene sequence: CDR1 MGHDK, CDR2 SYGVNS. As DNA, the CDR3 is TGTGCCAGCAGTGAATCTGCGGGGCTCAGCTCTGGAAACACCATATATTTT. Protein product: CASSESAGLSSGNTIYF.

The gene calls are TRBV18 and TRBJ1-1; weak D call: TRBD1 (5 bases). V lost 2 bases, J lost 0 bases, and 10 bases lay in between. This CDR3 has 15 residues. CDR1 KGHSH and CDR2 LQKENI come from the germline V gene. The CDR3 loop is CASSPSAGMNTEAFF. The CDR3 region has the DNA TGTGCCAGCTCACCAAGTGCAGGGATGAACACTGAAGCTTTCTTT.

Here the CDR3 DNA reads TGTGCCAGCAGTGTCCAGACAGGGATCCCCTACGAGCAGTACTTC. This codes for CASSVQTGIPYEQYF. The V call is TRBV28, the J call TRBJ2-7, with TRBD1 identical over 7 bases. This CDR3 spans 15 amino acids. Germline V gene data show CDR1 as MDHEN and CDR2 as SYDVKM. Trimming at V came to 5 bases and at J to 2 bases, leaving 9 bases not matched to a gene.

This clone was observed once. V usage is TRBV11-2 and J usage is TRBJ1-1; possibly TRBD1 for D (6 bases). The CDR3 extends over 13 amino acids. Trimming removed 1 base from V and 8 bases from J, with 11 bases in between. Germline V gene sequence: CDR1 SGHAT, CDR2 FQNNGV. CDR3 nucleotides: TGTGCCAGCAGCTTAGCAGGGGCTTCGGAAGCTTTCTTT. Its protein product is CASSLAGASEAFF. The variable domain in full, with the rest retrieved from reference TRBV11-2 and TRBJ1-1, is EAGVAQSPRYKIIEKRQSVAFWCNPISGHATLYWYQQILGQGPKLLIQFQNNGVVDDSQLPKDRFSAERLKGVDSTLKIQPAKLEDSAVYLCASSLAGASEAFFGQGTRLTVV.

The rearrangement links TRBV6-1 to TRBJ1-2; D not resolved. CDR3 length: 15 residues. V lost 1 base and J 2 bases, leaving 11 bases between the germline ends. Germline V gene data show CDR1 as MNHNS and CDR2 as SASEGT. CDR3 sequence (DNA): TGTGCCAGCAGTGAAGGGGTCGAGCGAAACTATGGCTACACCTTC. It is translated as CASSEGVERNYGYTF.

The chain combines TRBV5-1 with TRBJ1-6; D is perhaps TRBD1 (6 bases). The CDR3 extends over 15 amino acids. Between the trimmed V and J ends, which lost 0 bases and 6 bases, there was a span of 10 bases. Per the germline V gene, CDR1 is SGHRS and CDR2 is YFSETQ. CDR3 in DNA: TGCGCCAGCAGCTTGGATGGGGGCTCTAATTCACCCCTCCACTTT. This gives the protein CASSLDGGSNSPLHF.

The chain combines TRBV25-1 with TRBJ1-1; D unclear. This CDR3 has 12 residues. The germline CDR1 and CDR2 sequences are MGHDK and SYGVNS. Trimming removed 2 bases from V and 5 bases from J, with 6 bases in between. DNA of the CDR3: TGTGCCAGCAGTGAAGAGTGGACTGAAGCTTTCTTT. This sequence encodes CASSEEWTEAFF.

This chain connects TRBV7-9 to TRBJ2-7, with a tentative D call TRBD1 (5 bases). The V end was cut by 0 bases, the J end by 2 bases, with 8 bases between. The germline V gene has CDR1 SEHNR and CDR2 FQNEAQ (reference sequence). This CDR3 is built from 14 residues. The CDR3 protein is CASSLAGQPYEQYF. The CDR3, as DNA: TGTGCCAGCAGCTTAGCGGGGCAGCCCTACGAGCAGTACTTC.

The CDR3 DNA is TGTGCCAGCAGTACCCCCCGCAGCGGGAGGAAAGATGAGCAGTTCTTC. Translated, it gives CASSTPRSGRKDEQFF. This sequence joins TRBV6-2 or TRBV6-3 and TRBJ2-1, with 9 bases fitting TRBD2. CDR1 and CDR2 (germline): MNHEY, SVGEGT. Germline trimming cut 5 bases from V and 8 bases from J; bases unmatched to any gene: 13. CDR3 length equals 16 residues.

The CDR3 loop is CASSSSGGPETQYF. The CDR3 coding sequence is TGTGCCAGCAGCTCTTCCGGGGGGCCAGAGACCCAGTACTTC. The chain is built from TRBV5-8 and TRBJ2-5; D is perhaps TRBD2 (7 bases). Germline V gene sequence: CDR1 SGHTS, CDR2 YDEGEE. This CDR3 comprises 14 residues. Trimming removed 3 bases at V and 4 bases at J, with 13 bases between.

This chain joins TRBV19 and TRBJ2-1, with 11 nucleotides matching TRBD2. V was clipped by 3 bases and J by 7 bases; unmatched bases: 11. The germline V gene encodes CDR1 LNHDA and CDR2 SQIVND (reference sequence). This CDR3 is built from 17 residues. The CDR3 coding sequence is TGTGCCAGTAGTATCTCACTAGCGGGAGTAGTCCTTAATGAGCAGTTCTTC. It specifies CASSISLAGVVLNEQFF.

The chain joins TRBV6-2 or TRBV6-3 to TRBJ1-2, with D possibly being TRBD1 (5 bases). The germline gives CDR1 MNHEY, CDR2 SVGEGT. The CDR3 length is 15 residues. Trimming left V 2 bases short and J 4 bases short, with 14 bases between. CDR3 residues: CASSYPQARTYGYTF. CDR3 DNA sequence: TGTGCCAGCAGTTACCCACAGGCGAGGACCTATGGCTACACCTTC.

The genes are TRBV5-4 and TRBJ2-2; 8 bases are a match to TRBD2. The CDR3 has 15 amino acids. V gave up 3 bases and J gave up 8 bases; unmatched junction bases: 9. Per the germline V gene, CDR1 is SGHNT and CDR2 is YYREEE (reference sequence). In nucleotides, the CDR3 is TGTGCCAGCAGCTCTCTTCCGAGACTAGCGGGGGAGCTGTTTTTT. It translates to CASSSLPRLAGELFF. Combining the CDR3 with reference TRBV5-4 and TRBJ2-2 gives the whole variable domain ETGVTQSPTHLIKTRGQQVTLRCSSQSGHNTVSWYQQALGQGPQFIFQYYREEENGRGNFPPRFSGLQFPNYSSELNVNALELDDSALYLCASSSLPRLAGELFFGEGSRLTVL.

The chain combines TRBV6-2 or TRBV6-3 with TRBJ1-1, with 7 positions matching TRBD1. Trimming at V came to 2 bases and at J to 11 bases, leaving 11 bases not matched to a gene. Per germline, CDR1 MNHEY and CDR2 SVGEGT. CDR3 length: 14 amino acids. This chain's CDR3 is CASSYRATTGNAFF. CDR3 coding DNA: TGTGCCAGCAGTTACAGGGCTACGACAGGGAACGCTTTCTTT.

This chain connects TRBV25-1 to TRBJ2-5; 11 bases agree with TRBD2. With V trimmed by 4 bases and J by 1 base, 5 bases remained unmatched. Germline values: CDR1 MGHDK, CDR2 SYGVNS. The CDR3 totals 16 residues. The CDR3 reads CASSGRLAGLQETQYF. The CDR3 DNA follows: TGTGCCAGCAGTGGAAGACTAGCGGGGCTCCAAGAGACCCAGTACTTC.

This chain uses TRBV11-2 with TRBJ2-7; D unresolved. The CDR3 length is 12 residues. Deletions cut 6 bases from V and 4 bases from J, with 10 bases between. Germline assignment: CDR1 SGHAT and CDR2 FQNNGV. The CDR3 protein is CASRGPTYEQYF. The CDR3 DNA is TGTGCCAGCAGGGGCCCTACGTACGAGCAGTACTTC.

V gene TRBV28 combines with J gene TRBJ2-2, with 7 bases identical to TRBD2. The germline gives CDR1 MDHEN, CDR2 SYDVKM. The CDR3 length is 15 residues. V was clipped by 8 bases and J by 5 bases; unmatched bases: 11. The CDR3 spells CASGGGRSKTGELFF. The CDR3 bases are TGTGCCAGCGGGGGGGGTCGCTCAAAGACCGGGGAGCTGTTTTTT.

The CDR3 DNA sequence: TGTGCCAGCAGCGTAGGCGACAGGGCCCAACTCGAGCAGTACTTC. Translating gives CASSVGDRAQLEQYF. The chain employs TRBV9 and TRBJ2-7; 7 bases match TRBD1. Germline values: CDR1 SGDLS, CDR2 YYNGEE. The V and J ends lost 0 bases and 6 bases, in that order; junction bases with no gene match: 9. This CDR3 region has 15 residues. The full variable domain, rest sourced from reference TRBV9 and TRBJ2-7, is DSGVTQTPKHLITATGQRVTLRCSPRSGDLSVYWYQQSLDQGLQFLIQYYNGEERAKGNILERFSAQQFPDLHSELNLSSLELGDSALYFCASSVGDRAQLEQYFGPGTRLTVT.

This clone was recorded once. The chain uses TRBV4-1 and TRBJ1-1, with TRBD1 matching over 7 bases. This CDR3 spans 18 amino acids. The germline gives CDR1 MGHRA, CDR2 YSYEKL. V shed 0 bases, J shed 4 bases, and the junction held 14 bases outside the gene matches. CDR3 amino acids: CASSQDPRGIGSGTEAFF. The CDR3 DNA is TGCGCCAGCAGCCAAGATCCCAGGGGGATAGGAAGTGGCACTGAAGCTTTCTTT.

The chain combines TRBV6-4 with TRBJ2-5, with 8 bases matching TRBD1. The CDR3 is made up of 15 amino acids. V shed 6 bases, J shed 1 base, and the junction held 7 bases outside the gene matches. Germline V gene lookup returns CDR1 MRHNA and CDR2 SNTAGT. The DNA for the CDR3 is TGTGCCAGCAGGAGAGGGACAGGCTGCCAAGAGACCCAGTACTTC. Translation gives CASRRGTGCQETQYF.

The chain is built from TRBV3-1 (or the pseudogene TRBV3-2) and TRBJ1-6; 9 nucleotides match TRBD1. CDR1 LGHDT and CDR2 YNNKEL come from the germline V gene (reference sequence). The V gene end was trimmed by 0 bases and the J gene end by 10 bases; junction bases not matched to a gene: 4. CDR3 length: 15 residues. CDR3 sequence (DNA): TGTGCCAGCAGCCAAGAGGGACAGGGAGCCTCACCCCTCCACTTT. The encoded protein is CASSQEGQGASPLHF.

DNA of the CDR3: TGTGCCAGCAGGCCACTTTTGGGGGGTAGCAATCAGCCCCAGCATTTT. Encoded protein: CASRPLLGGSNQPQHF. This sequence joins TRBV27 and TRBJ1-5, with a tentative D call TRBD1 (5 bases). The V end was cut by 6 bases, the J end by 0 bases, with 15 bases between. This CDR3 region has 16 residues. The germline CDR1 and CDR2 sequences are MNHEY and SMNVEV (reference sequence).

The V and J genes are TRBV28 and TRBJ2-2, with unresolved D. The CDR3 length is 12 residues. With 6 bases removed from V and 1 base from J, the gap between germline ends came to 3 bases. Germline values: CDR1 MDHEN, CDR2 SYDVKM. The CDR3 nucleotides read TGTGCCAGCAGCAGGAACACCGGGGAGCTGTTTTTT. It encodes CASSRNTGELFF.

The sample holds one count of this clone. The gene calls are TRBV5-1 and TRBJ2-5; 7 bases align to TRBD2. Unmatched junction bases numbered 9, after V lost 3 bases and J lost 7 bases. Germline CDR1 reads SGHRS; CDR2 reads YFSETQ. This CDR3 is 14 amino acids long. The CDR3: CASSSGTITGTQYF. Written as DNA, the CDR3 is TGCGCCAGCAGCTCCGGGACTATCACAGGGACCCAGTACTTC.

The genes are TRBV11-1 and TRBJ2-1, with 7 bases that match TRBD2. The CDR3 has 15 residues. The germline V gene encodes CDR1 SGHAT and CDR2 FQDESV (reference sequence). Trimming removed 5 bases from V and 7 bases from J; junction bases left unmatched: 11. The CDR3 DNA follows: TGTGCCAGCAGCCCTCAGGGCGGGAGAGGGAATGAGCAGTTCTTC. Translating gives CASSPQGGRGNEQFF.

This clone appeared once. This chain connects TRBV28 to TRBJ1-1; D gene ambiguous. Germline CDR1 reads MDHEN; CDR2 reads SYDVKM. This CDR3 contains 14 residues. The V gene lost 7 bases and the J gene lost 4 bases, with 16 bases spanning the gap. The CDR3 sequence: CASTFGYAGTEAFF. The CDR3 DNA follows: TGTGCCAGCACCTTCGGGTACGCGGGCACTGAAGCTTTCTTT.